This T cell receptor (beta chain) was identified during a study of cytomegalovirus exposure and HLA in healthy donors. PCR primers comprised 60 Vbeta and 13 Jbeta primers. Some clones are missing from TCRdb's copy, which holds only in-frame ones; the method was immunoSEQ multiplex PCR. The sample lists 150,000 to 200,000 clones; almost 80% were seen once. The CDR3 has 14 amino acids. Trimming stripped 2 bases from V and 4 bases from J, with 6 bases between. The germline V gene encodes CDR1 SGHDN and CDR2 FVKESK. The V call is TRBV14, the J call TRBJ2-6; no clear D gene. Sequencing was performed on PBMCs. This TCR came from a woman in her forties or fifties in good health and CMV-seropositive. The CDR3 sequence is CASSQSSGANVLTF. The DNA for the CDR3 is TGTGCCAGCAGCCAATCGTCCGGGGCCAACGTCCTGACTTTC.